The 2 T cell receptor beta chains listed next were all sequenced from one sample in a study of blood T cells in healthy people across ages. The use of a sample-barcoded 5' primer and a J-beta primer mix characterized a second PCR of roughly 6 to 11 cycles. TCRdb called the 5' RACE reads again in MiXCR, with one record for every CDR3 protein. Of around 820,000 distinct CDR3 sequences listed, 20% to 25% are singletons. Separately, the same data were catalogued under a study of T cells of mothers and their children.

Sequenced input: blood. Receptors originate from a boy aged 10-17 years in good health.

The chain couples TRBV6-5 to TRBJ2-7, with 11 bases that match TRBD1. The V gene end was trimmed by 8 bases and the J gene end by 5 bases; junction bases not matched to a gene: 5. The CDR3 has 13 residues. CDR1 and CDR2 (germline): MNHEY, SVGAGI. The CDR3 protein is CASARGQGDEQYF. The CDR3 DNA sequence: TGTGCCAGCGCAAGGGGACAGGGGGACGAGCAGTACTTC.

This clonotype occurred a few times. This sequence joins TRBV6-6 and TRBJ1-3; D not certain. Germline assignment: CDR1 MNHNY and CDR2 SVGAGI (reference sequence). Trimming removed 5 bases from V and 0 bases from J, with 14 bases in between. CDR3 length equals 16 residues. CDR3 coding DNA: TGTGCCAGCAGTCCGGGCCGCTACCACTCTGGAAACACCATATATTTT. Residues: CASSPGRYHSGNTIYF.